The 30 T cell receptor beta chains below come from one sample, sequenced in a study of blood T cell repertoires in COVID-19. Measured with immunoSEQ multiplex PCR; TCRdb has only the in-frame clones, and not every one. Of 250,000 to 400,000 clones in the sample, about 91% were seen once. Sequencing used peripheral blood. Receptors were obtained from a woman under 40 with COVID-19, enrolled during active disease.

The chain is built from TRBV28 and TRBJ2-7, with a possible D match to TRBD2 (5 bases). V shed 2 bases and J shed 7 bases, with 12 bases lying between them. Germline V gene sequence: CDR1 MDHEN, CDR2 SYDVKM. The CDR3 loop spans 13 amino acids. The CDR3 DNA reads TGTGCCAGCAGTTTAGGAGGCCAGCCAGAGCAGTACGTC. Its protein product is CASSLGGQPEQYV.

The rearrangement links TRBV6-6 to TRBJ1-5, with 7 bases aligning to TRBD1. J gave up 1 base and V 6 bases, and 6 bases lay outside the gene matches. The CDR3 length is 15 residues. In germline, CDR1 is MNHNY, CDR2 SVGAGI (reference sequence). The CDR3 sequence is CASSPTGLSNQPQHF. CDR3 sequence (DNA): TGTGCCAGCAGCCCGACAGGGTTAAGCAATCAGCCCCAGCATTTT.

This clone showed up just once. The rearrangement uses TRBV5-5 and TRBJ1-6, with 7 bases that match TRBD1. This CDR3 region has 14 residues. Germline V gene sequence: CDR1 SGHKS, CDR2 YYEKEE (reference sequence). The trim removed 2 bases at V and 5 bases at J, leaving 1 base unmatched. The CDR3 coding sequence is TGTGCCAGCAGCTTAACAGGGGATAATTCACCCCTCCACTTT. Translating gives CASSLTGDNSPLHF.

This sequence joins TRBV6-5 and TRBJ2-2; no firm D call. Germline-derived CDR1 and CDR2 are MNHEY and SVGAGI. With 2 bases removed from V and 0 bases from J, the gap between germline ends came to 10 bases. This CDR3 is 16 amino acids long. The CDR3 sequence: CASSYGWQSNTGELFF. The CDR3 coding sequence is TGTGCCAGCAGTTACGGTTGGCAGTCGAACACCGGGGAGCTGTTTTTT.

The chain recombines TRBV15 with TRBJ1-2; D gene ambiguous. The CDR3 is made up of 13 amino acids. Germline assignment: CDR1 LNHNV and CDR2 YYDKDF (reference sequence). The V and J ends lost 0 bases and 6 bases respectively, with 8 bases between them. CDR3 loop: CATSRDPRNGYTF. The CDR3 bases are TGTGCCACCAGCAGAGATCCCAGAAATGGCTACACCTTC. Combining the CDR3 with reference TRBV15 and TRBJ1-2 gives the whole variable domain DAMVIQNPRYQVTQFGKPVTLSCSQTLNHNVMYWYQQKSSQAPKLLFHYYDKDFNNEADTPDNFQSRRPNTSFCFLDIRSPGLGDTAMYLCATSRDPRNGYTFGSGTRLTVV.

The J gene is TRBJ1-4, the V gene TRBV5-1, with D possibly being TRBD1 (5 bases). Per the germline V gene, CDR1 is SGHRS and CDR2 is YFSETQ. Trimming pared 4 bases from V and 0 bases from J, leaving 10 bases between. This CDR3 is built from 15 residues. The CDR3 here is CASSRGEATNEKLFF. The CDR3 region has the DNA TGCGCCAGCAGCAGGGGCGAAGCAACTAATGAAAAACTGTTTTTT.

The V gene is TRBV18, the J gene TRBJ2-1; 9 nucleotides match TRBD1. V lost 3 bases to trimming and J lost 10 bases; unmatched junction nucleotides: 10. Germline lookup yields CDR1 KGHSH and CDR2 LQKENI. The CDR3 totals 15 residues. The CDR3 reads CASSPDRGRSSEQFF. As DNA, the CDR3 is TGTGCCAGCTCACCGGACAGGGGTCGTTCCAGCGAGCAGTTCTTC.

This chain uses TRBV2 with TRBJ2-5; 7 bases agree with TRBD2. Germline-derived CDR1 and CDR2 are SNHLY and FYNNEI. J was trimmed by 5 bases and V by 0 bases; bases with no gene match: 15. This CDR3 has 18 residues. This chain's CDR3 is CASSEAPIPRGIGETQYF. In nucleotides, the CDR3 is TGTGCCAGCAGTGAAGCCCCAATCCCGCGGGGGATCGGGGAGACCCAGTACTTC.

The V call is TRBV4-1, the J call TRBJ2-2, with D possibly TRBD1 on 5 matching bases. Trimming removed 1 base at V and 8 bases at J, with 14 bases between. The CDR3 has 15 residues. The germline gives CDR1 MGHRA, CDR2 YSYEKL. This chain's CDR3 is CASSQGGQGVGELFF. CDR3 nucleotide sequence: TGCGCCAGCAGCCAAGGGGGCCAAGGTGTGGGGGAGCTGTTTTTT.

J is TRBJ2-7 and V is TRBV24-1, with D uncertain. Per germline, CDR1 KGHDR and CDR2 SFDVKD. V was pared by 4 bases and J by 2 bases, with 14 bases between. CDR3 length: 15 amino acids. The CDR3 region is CATSDPLGGPYEQYV. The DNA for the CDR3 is TGTGCCACCAGTGACCCGCTAGGTGGCCCCTACGAGCAGTACGTC.

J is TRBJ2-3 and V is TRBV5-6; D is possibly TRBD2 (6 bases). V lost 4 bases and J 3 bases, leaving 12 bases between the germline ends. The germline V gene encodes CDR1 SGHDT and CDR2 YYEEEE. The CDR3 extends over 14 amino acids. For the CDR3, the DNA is TGTGCCAGCAGCCCTGTTGGGGGGACAGATACGCAGTATTTT. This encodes CASSPVGGTDTQYF.

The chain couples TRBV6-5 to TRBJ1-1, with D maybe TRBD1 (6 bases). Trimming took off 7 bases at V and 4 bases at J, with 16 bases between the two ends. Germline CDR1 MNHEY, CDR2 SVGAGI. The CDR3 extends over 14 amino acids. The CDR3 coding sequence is TGTGCCAGCACCCAGGGGAGGGCTAGCACTGAAGCTTTCTTT. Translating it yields CASTQGRASTEAFF.

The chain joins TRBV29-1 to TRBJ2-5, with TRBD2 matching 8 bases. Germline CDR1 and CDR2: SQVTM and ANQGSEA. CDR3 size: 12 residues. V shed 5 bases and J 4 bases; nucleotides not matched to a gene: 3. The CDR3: CSVLTSGETQYF. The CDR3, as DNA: TGCAGCGTTCTAACTAGCGGAGAGACCCAGTACTTC.

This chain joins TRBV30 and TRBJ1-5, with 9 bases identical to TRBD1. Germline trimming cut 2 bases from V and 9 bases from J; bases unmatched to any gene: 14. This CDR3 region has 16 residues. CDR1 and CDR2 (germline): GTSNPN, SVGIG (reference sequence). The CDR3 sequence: CAWSRPGQGFRWPQHF. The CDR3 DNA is TGTGCCTGGAGTAGACCGGGACAGGGTTTCAGGTGGCCCCAGCATTTT.

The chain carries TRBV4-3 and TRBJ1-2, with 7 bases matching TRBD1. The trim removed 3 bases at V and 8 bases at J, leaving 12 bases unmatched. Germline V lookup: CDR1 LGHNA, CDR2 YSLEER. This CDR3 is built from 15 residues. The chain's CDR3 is CASSQAMTGLGGYTF. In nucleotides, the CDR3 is TGCGCCAGCAGCCAGGCCATGACAGGGTTGGGCGGCTACACCTTC.

CDR3 DNA: TGTGCCAGCACCTTAGCGGGGGGTTCCGGGGCCAACGTCCTGACTTTC. It encodes CASTLAGGSGANVLTF. The V call is TRBV28, the J call TRBJ2-6; 10 positions agree with TRBD2. J gave up 4 bases and V 7 bases, and 7 bases lay outside the gene matches. There are 16 residues in the CDR3. Germline CDR1 reads MDHEN; CDR2 reads SYDVKM.

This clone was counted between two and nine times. CDR3 nucleotides: TGTGCCAGCAGTCTGCAGAGGACAGGGATTCCCTTCGGGGAGCTGTTTTTT. Protein sequence: CASSLQRTGIPFGELFF. The rearrangement joins TRBV6-6 to TRBJ2-2; the match to TRBD1 covers 8 bases. J was trimmed by 7 bases and V by 5 bases; bases with no gene match: 15. The germline V gene has CDR1 MNHNY and CDR2 SVGAGI (reference sequence). The CDR3 sequence is 17 residues long.

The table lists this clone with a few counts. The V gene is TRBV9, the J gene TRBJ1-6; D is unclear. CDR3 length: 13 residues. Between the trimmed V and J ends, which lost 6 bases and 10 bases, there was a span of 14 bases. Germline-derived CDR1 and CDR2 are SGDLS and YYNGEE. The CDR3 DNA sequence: TGTGCCAGCACCTCGGAGGTCGGATCACCCCTCCACTTT. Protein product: CASTSEVGSPLHF.

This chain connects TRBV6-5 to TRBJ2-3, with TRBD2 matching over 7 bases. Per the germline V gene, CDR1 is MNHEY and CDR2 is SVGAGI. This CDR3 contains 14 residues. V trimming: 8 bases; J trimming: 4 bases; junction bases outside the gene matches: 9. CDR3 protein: CASQAGIEADTQYF. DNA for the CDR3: TGTGCCAGCCAAGCGGGGATAGAGGCAGATACGCAGTATTTT.

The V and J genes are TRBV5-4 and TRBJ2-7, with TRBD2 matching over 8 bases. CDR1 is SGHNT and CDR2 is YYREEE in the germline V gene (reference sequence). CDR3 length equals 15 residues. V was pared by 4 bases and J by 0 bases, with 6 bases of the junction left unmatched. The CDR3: CASSPRGGNSYEQYF. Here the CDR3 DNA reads TGTGCCAGCAGCCCCCGGGGGGGGAACTCCTACGAGCAGTACTTC.

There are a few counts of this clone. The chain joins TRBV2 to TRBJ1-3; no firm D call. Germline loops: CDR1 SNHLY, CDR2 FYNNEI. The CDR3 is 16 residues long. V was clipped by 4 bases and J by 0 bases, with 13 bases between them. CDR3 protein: CASSGGRRSSGNTIYF. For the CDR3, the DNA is TGTGCCAGCAGTGGAGGTCGGAGAAGCTCTGGAAACACCATATATTTT. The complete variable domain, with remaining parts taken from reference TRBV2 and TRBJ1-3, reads EPEVTQTPSHQVTQMGQEVILRCVPISNHLYFYWYRQILGQKVEFLVSFYNNEISEKSEIFDDQFSVERPDGSNFTLKIRSTKLEDSAMYFCASSGGRRSSGNTIYFGEGSWLTVV.

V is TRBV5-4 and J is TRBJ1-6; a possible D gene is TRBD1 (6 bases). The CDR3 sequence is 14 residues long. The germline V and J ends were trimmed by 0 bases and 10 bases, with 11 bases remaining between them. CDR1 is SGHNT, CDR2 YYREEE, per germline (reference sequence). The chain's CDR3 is CASSLARTESPLHF. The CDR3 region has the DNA TGTGCCAGCAGCTTGGCCAGGACAGAATCACCCCTCCACTTT.

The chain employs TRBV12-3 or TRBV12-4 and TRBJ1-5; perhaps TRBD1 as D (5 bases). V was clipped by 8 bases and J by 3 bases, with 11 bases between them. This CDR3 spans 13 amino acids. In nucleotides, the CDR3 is TGTGCCAGCGCCCCAGGGTACAATCAGCCCCAGCATTTT. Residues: CASAPGYNQPQHF.

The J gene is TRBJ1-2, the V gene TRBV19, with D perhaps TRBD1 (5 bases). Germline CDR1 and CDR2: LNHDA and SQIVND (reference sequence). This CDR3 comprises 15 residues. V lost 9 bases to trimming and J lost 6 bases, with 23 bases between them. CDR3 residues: CASGARGSRRDGYTF. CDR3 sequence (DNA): TGTGCCAGCGGAGCCCGTGGCAGCCGCAGGGATGGCTACACCTTC.

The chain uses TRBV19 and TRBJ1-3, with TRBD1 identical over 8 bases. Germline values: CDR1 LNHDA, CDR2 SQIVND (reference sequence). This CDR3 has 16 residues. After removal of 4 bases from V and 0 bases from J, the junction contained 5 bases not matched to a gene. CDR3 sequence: CASSRQGLRSGNTIYF. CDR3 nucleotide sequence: TGTGCCAGTAGTAGACAGGGGCTACGCTCTGGAAACACCATATATTTT. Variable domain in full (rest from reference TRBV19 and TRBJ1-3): DGGITQSPKYLFRKEGQNVTLSCEQNLNHDAMYWYRQDPGQGLRLIYYSQIVNDFQKGDIAEGYSVSREKKESFPLTVTSAQKNPTAFYLCASSRQGLRSGNTIYFGEGSWLTVV.

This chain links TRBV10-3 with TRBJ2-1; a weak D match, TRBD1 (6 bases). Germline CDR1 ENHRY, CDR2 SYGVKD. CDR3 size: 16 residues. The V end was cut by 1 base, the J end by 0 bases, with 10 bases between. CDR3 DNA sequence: TGTGCCATCAGTGAGTATCAGGGGAGCTCCTACAATGAGCAGTTCTTC. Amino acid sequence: CAISEYQGSSYNEQFF.

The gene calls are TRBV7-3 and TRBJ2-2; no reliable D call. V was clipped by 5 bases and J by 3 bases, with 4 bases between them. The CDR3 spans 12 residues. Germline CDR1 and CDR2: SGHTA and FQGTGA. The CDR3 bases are TGTGCCAGCAGCCCTTACACCGGGGAGCTGTTTTTT. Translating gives CASSPYTGELFF.

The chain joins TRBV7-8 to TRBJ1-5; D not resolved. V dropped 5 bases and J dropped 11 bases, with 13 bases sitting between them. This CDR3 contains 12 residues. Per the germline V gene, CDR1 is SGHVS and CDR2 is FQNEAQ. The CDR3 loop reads CASSLGGLAQHF. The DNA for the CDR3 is TGTGCCAGCAGCCTCGGTGGTTTGGCCCAGCATTTT.

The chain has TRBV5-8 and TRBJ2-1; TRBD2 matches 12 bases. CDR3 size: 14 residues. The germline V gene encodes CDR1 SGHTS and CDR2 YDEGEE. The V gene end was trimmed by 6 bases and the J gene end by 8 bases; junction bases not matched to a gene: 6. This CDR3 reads CASTASGGAHEQFF. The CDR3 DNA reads TGTGCCAGCACGGCTAGCGGGGGGGCCCATGAGCAGTTCTTC. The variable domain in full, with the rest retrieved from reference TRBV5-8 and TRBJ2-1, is EAGVTQSPTHLIKTRGQQATLRCSPISGHTSVYWYQQALGLGLQFLLWYDEGEERNRGNFPPRFSGRQFPNYSSELNVNALELEDSALYLCASTASGGAHEQFFGPGTRLTVL.

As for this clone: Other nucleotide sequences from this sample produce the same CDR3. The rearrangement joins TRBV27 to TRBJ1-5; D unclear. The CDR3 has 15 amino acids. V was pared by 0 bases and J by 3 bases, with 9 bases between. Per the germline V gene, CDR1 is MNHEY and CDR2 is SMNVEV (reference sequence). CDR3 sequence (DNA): TGTGCCAGCAGTTTATCCTCCAGGTTCAATCAGCCCCAGCATTTT. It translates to CASSLSSRFNQPQHF.